The entry below describes one T cell receptor (beta chain). Its antigen is undetermined. At one end the junction does not follow the germline gene, possibly because of a read error. These data come from a study of blood T cells in healthy people across ages. Turning to the study itself: Template switching caught about one barcoded beta molecule for each two T cells.

Study-wide points: Getting older went along with TCR beta diversity per million T cells dropping roughly linearly. Both naive CD4+ cell counts and diversity were greater in long-lived donors than in aged donors.

There are 16 residues in the CDR3. Germline CDR1 reads SGHTA; CDR2 reads FQGNSA. Through a sample-barcoded 5' primer and a J-beta primer mix, a second PCR was run for about 6 to 11 cycles. The study obtained at least 3 million CDR3-containing paired-end reads from every sample. TCRdb used MiXCR to reprocess the 5' RACE reads, holding one entry per CDR3 protein. Of about 1.8 million distinct CDR3 sequences listed, around 48% are singletons. This receptor was identified in a woman aged 40 to 55 in good health. The chain has TRBV7-2 and TRBJ1-6; D might be TRBD1 (5 bases). Sequenced sample: blood. CDR3 sequence (DNA): TGTGTCAGCAGCTTAAAAGGGGCCTTATATAATTCACCCCTCCACTTT. Translation gives CVSSLKGALYNSPLHF.